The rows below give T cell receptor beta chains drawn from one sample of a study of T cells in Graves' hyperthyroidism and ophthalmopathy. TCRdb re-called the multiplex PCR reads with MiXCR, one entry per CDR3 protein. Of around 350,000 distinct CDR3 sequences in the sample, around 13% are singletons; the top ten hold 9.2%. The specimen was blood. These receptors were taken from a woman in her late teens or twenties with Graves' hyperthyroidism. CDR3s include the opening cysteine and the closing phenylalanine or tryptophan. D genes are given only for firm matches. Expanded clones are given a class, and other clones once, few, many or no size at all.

TGTGCCAGCAGCAGCCGGGGACAGGGTGACACTGAAGCTTTCTTT CASSSRGQGDTEAFF many TRBJ1-1 TRBV7-9 TRBD1
TGTGCCAGCAGCCGACCAATCTCGGGGAGATACGAGCAGTACTTC CASSRPISGRYEQYF many TRBJ2-7 TRBV3-1 .
TGTGCCACCAGAATTGCTAGCGTAGATACGCAGTATTTT CATRIASVDTQYF many TRBJ2-3 TRBV15 .
TGCGCCAGCAGCTTGTTACGGGATTCCGCGCCCCACGAGCAGTACTTC CASSLLRDSAPHEQYF . TRBJ2-7 TRBV5-1 .
TGCAGTGCCCGCGGGCCGAACACCGGGGAGCTGTTTTTT CSARGPNTGELFF many TRBJ2-2 TRBV20-1 .
TGCGCCAGCAGCTCGGACGGGAATTCACCCCTCCACTTT CASSSDGNSPLHF many TRBJ1-6 TRBV5-1 .
TGTGCCTGGAGTGGGCAGGGGTCCTGGGAGACCCAGTACTTC CAWSGQGSWETQYF many TRBJ2-5 TRBV30 .
TGCAGTGCTCAGAGGGGAAGGGGCTTATACGAGCAGTACTTC CSAQRGRGLYEQYF many TRBJ2-7 TRBV20-1 .
TGTGCCAGCAGTACCAGACAGGGAGGGTCCAACGTCCTGACTTTC CASSTRQGGSNVLTF many TRBJ2-6 TRBV6-1 .
TGTGCCAGCAGCGATCCCGGGACAGGGCACACTGAAGCTTTCTTT CASSDPGTGHTEAFF . TRBJ1-1 TRBV7-3 TRBD1
TGCGCCAGCAGCGTTGCGGCACAGCCAACCTACGAGCAGTACTTC CASSVAAQPTYEQYF many TRBJ2-7 TRBV5-1 .
TGTGCCAGCAGTTACTCAGCGGGTCACGTCTTC CASSYSAGHVF . TRBJ2-1 TRBV6-2/TRBV6-3 .
TGTGCCTGGAGTGGGGGTGGGTCCCAGGTCAATCAGCCCCAGCATTTT CAWSGGGSQVNQPQHF . TRBJ1-5 TRBV30 .
TGTGCCAGCAGCGTGACTAGCGGGGCTTACAATGAGCAGTTCTTC CASSVTSGAYNEQFF few TRBJ2-1 TRBV9 TRBD2
TGTGCCAGCAGCTCAGGTGGAGTCTTCGGGGCCCAAATTCAGTACTTC CASSSGGVFGAQIQYF few TRBJ2-4 TRBV7-2 .
TGTGCCAGCAGCCAACCGGCAGGCCAAGAGACCCAGTACTTC CASSQPAGQETQYF many TRBJ2-5 TRBV7-9 .
TGTGCCACCGGAGAGGGGCCGACCGAAGAGACCCAGTACTTC CATGEGPTEETQYF many TRBJ2-5 TRBV24-1 .
TGTGCCAGCAGTGAACTGAATGGTATCCCTGGCAATCAGCCCCAGCATTTT CASSELNGIPGNQPQHF many TRBJ1-5 TRBV6-1 .
TGTGCCACCCATCCCGGACCGTCTAGCACAGATACGCAGTATTTT CATHPGPSSTDTQYF . TRBJ2-3 TRBV19 .
TGTGCCAGCAGTTACACACGGGGGGCGAGCAATGAGCAGTTCTTC CASSYTRGASNEQFF . TRBJ2-1 TRBV6-5 .